This T cell receptor (beta chain) was identified in a study of blood T cell repertoires in COVID-19. This CDR3 has 15 residues. From germline, CDR1 is SGHTA and CDR2 FQGNSA. Trimming stripped 5 bases from V and 4 bases from J, with 17 bases between. Only in-frame clones appear in the TCRdb table, and some are missing; sequencing was by immunoSEQ multiplex PCR. The data contain over 85,000 clones, less than 75% of them singletons. V and J are TRBV7-2 and TRBJ2-5; a weak D match, TRBD1 (7 bases). Material for sequencing was peripheral blood. The receptor was derived from a woman aged 55-69 years with acute or convalescent COVID-19. DNA of the CDR3: TGTGCCAGCAGCCAACCGACAGGGAGGAGAGAGACCCAGTACTTC. Translated, it gives CASSQPTGRRETQYF.